The rows below give T cell receptor beta chains drawn from one sample of a study of T cell responses to AZD1222 COVID-19 vaccine. Assay used: immunoSEQ multiplex PCR; TCRdb lists only in-frame clones, some missing. The table includes 70,000 to 90,000 clones, 90% detected once. The sequenced sample was peripheral blood, obtained on day 0 of AZD1222 vaccination. The source of these receptors is an adult in good health. The CDR3 runs from the conserved cysteine through the conserved F or W. D genes are given only for firm matches. Clone sizes are given selectively: once, few, many, or a class where the clone is expanded.

V gene	CDR3 length	D gene	clone size	J gene	CDR3 protein	CDR3 DNA
TRBV3-1/TRBV3-2	15	TRBD2	NA	TRBJ2-7	CASSLERGGFSEQYF	TGTGCCAGCAGCCTAGAACGGGGAGGGTTCTCCGAGCAGTACTTC
TRBV25-1	14	NA	once	TRBJ1-4	CASSEVATNEKLFF	TGTGCCAGCAGTGAGGTCGCAACTAATGAAAAACTGTTTTTT
TRBV6-2/TRBV6-3	14	NA	once	TRBJ1-5	CASSYGGVGQPQHF	TGTGCCAGCAGTTACGGAGGGGTGGGACAGCCCCAGCATTTT
TRBV5-5	14	TRBD1	NA	TRBJ1-1	CASSSGQANTEAFF	TGTGCCAGCAGCTCGGGACAGGCGAACACTGAAGCTTTCTTT
TRBV6-5	14	TRBD1	once	TRBJ2-2	CASGDRALTGELFF	TGTGCGAGCGGAGACAGGGCTCTTACCGGGGAGCTGTTTTTT
TRBV9	15	NA	NA	TRBJ2-1	CASSVDDSRYNEQFF	TGTGCCAGCAGCGTAGATGACAGTAGGTACAATGAGCAGTTCTTC
TRBV2	10	NA	few	TRBJ1-1	CAFSEPKAFF	TGTGCCTTCTCGGAGCCTAAGGCTTTCTTT
TRBV27	16	NA	NA	TRBJ1-4	CASRLTWVATNEKLFF	TGTGCCAGCAGATTGACCTGGGTAGCAACTAATGAAAAACTGTTTTTT
TRBV9	15	NA	NA	TRBJ1-3	CASSVAQSSGNTIYF	TGTGCCAGCAGCGTTGCGCAGAGCTCTGGAAACACCATATATTTT
TRBV28	15	TRBD2	NA	TRBJ2-7	CASSPYREVIYEQYF	TGTGCCAGCAGCCCTTATCGGGAGGTTATCTACGAGCAGTACTTC